The subject of this entry is one T cell receptor beta chain. These data belong to a study of blood T cell repertoires in COVID-19. Sequenced by immunoSEQ multiplex PCR; TCRdb stores in-frame clones only, minus some. The sample includes around 76,000 clones, roughly four fifths of them seen just once. Germline-derived CDR1 and CDR2 are MDHEN and SYDVKM. Trimming at V came to 5 bases and at J to 3 bases, leaving 12 bases not matched to a gene. The CDR3 extends over 16 amino acids. The TCR comes from a young man with COVID-19, enrolled during active disease. The chain is built from TRBV28 and TRBJ1-2; 7 nucleotides align to TRBD1. Sequenced material: peripheral blood. In DNA, the CDR3 is TGTGCCAGCAGTCTGGTAACAGGGGAAGAGGACTATGGCTACACCTTC. Its translation is CASSLVTGEEDYGYTF.